Included here is one T cell receptor beta chain sequence, with context. This clone was picked up a small number of times. No antigen is known for it. Base qualities are not provided; no much larger clone lies one nucleotide away. These data come from a study of a mutant IDH1 vaccine in newly diagnosed glioma (dated by TCRdb to the early 2020s). For the wider study: Vaccination started 4-6 weeks after radiotherapy alone, or was given together with temozolomide cycles in the groups whose treatment included chemotherapy. Of the 30 or so patients who were treated, about 60% were male and around 38% were female, and the mean age was around 40 years. Before enrollment, most patients had been given radiochemotherapy with temozolomide as standard therapy, while the rest had received either radiotherapy alone or temozolomide alone. The week-35 safety follow-up took place at visit V12, and the week-47 end of study took place at visit V13. Peripheral blood was drawn at six visits: V03 (baseline), V05, V07, V10, V12 and V13. For exploratory analyses, about two dozen treated patients had longitudinal TCRB deep sequencing done wherever samples were available.

The study at large found these results: Immune responses induced by the vaccine were seen in 90% to 95% of patients across multiple MHC alleles. The authors noted that analyses of patient blood samples could not be reproduced because of sample limitations. PBMC samples for TCRB deep sequencing were selected based on availability. Pseudoprogression seemed to be unrelated to changes in the top peripheral T cell clonotypes found by TCRB sequencing.

Based on the germline V gene, the CDR1 and CDR2 sequences are SGHRS and YFSETQ. V sheds 0 bases and J sheds 4 bases, leaving 13 bases between their ends. The cysteine opens and the phenylalanine closes a CDR3 of 15 amino acids. Only the CDR3 region is kept as DNA, spanning 45 bases read in frame from base 1. Per the publication, the time point label means: week 35, safety follow-up. Each vaccine dose was 300 ug of a 20-mer mutant IDH1 peptide in Montanide, given subcutaneously with topical imiquimod. Across visits V03 through V10, patients got a total of eight vaccinations, given in weeks 1, 3, 5, 7, 11, 15, 19 and 23. Newly diagnosed WHO grade 3 or 4 IDH1-mutant astrocytomas showing loss of nuclear ATRX were present in the donors. The samples were drawn from NOA16, a multicentre, single-arm, open-label phase I trial in Germany that tested a mutant IDH1 peptide vaccine in humans for the first time. Genomic DNA for TCRB sequencing was extracted from EDTA blood using the DNeasy Blood and Tissue Kit.

Library creation used the immunoSEQ multiplex PCR assay. Following the manufacturer's protocol, the hsTCRB Kit was used to amplify rearranged TCR beta chain sequences. An Illumina MiSeq was used to sequence the TCRB libraries. Per the authors' processing: The proprietary platform of the kit vendor was used for demultiplexing, trimming and gene mapping. TCRdb limited this immuneACCESS table to in-frame rearrangements with V and J called. A share of clones is missing; checked studies link under half to unresolved V genes, and the rest is unexplained. V, J and clone size were drawn from that table, and D and trimming were deduced from the DNA. The sample table lists roughly 52,000 clones, about 82% of them with a count of one. The ten largest clones capture 9% to 15% of the sample.

The source is a man aged 40-49 years with glioma. The chain couples TRBV5-1 to TRBJ1-1; the D gene cannot be resolved reliably. Source: PBMCs, taken from a glioma patient whose treatment included an IDH1 peptide vaccine. The DNA sequence follows: TGCGCCAGCAGCTTGGAGGCCGGACGGAGCACTGAAGCTTTCTTT. Its protein reads: CASSLEAGRSTEAFF.